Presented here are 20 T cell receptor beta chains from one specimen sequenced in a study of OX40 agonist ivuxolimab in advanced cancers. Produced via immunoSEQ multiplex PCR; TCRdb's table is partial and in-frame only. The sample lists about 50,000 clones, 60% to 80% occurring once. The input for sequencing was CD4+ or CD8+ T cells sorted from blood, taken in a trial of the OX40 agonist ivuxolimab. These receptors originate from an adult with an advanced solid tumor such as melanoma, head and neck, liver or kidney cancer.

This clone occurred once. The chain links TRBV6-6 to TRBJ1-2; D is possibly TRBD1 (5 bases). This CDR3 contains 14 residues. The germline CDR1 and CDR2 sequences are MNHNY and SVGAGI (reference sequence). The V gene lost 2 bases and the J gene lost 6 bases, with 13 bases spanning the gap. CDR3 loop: CASSYSSGTDGYTF. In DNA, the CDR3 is TGTGCCAGCAGTTACAGCTCAGGGACGGATGGCTACACCTTC.

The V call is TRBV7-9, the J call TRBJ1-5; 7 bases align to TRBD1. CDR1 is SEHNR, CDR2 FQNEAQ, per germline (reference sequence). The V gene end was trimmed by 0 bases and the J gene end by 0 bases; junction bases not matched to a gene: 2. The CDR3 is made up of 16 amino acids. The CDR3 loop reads CASSLAGQHSNQPQHF. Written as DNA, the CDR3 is TGTGCCAGCAGCTTAGCGGGACAGCATAGCAATCAGCCCCAGCATTTT.

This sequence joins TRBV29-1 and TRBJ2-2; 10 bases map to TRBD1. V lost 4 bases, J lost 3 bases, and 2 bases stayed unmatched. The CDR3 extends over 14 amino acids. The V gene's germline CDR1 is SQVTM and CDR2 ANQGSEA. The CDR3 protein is CSVAGTGDTGELFF. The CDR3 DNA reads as TGCAGCGTTGCCGGGACAGGGGACACCGGGGAGCTGTTTTTT.

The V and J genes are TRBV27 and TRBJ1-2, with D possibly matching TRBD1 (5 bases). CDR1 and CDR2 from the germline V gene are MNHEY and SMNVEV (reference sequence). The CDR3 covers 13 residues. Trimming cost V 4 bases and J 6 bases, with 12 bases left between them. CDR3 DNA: TGTGCCAGCAGTTATGCGGGGGAACATGGCTACACCTTC. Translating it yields CASSYAGEHGYTF.

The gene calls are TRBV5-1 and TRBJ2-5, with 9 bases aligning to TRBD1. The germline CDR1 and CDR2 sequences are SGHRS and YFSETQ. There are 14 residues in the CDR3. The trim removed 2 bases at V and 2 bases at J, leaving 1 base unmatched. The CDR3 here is CASSLGQGQETQYF. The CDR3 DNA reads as TGCGCCAGCAGCTTAGGACAGGGGCAAGAGACCCAGTACTTC. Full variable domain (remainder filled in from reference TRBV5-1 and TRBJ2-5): KAGVTQTPRYLIKTRGQQVTLSCSPISGHRSVSWYQQTPGQGLQFLFEYFSETQRNKGNFPGRFSGRQFSNSRSEMNVSTLELGDSALYLCASSLGQGQETQYFGPGTRLLVL.

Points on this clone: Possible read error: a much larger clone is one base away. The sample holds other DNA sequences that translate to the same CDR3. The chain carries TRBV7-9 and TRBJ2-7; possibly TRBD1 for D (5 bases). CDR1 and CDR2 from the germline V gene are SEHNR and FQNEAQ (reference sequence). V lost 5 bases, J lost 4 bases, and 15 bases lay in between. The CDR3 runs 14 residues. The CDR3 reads CASSRAGQGYEQYF. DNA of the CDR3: TGTGCCAGCAGCCGAGCCGGACAAGGGTACGAGCAGTACTTC.

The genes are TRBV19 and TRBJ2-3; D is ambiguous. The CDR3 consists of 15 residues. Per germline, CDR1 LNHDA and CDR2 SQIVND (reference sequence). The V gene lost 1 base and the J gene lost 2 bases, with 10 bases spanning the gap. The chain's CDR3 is CASSIVGRTTDTQYF. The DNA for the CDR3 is TGTGCCAGTAGTATAGTAGGGCGGACCACAGATACGCAGTATTTT.

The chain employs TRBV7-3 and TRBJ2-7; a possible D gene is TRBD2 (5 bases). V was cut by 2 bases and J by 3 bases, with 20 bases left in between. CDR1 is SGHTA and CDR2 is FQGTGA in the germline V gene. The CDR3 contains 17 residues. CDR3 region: CASSLAPGVEGRYEQYF. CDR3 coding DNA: TGTGCCAGCAGCTTAGCCCCCGGGGTCGAGGGCCGCTACGAGCAGTACTTC.

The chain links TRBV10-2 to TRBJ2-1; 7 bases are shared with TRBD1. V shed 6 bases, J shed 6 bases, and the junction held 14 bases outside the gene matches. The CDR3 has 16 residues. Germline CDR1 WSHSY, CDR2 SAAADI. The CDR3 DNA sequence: TGCGCCAGCAGAGAGGGGGCAGCGACGGGTTTCAATGAGCAGTTCTTC. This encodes CASREGAATGFNEQFF.

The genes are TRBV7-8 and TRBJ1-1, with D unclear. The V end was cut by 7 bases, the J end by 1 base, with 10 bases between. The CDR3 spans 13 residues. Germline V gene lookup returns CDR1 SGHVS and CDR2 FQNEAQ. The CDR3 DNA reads TGTGCCAGCACCTGGGAGGGGAACACTGAAGCTTTCTTT. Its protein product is CASTWEGNTEAFF.

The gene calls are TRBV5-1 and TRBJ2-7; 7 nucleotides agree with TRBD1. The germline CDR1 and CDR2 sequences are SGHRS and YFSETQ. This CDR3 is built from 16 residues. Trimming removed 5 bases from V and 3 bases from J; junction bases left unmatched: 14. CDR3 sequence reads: CASRPTADRPFYEQYF. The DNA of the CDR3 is TGCGCCAGCAGACCAACTGCGGACAGGCCATTCTACGAGCAGTACTTC.

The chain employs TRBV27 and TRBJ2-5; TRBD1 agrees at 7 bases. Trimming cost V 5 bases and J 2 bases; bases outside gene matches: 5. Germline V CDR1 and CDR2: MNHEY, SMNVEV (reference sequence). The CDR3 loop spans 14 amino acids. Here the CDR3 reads CASSRGTEQETQYF. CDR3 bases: TGTGCCAGCAGTAGGGGGACAGAACAAGAGACCCAGTACTTC.

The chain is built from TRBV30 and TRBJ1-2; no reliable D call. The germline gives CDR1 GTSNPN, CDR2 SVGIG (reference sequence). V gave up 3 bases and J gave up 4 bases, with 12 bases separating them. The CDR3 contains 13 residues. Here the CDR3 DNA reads TGTGCCTGGAGCTTATCCTGGGGCTATGGCTACACCTTC. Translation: CAWSLSWGYGYTF.

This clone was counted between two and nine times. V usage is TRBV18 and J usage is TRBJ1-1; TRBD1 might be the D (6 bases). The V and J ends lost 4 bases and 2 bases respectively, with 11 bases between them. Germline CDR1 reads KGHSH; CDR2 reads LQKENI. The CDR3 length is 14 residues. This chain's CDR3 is CASSLSGVNTEAFF. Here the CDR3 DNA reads TGTGCCAGCTCACTATCAGGGGTAAACACTGAAGCTTTCTTT.

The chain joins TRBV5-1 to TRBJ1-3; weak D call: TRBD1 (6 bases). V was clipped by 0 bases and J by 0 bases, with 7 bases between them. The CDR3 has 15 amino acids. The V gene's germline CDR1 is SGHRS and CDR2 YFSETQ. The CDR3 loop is CASSLDRDSGNTIYF. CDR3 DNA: TGCGCCAGCAGCTTGGACAGGGACTCTGGAAACACCATATATTTT.

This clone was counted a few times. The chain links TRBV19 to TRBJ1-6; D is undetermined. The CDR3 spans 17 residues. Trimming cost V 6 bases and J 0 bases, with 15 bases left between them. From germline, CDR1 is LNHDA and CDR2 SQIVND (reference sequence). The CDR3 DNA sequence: TGTGCCAGTAGGGTCATCGGCAGATTCTCCTATAATTCACCCCTCCACTTT. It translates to CASRVIGRFSYNSPLHF.

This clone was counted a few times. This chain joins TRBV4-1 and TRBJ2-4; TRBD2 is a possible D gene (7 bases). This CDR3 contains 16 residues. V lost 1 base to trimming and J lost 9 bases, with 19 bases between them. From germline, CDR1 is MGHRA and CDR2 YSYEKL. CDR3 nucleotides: TGCGCCAGCAGCCAAGCGAATCTAGGGGGGGGAGGCATTCAGTACTTC. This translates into CASSQANLGGGGIQYF.

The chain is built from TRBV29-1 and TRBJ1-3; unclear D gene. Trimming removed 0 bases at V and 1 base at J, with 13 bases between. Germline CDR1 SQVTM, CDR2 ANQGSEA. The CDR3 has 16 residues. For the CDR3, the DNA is TGCAGCGTTGAAGATTCCACGGGAGCGTCTGGAAACACCATATATTTT. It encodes CSVEDSTGASGNTIYF.

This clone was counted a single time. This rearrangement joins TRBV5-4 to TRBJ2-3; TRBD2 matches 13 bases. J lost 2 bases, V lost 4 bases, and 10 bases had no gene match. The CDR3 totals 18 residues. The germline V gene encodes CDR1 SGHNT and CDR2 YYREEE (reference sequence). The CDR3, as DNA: TGTGCCAGCAGCCGAGGACTAGCGGGAGCCATTCTCACAGATACGCAGTATTTT. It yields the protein CASSRGLAGAILTDTQYF.

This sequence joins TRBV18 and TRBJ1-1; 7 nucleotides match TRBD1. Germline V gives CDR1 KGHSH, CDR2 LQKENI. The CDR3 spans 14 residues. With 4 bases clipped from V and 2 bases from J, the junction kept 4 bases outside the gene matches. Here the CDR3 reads CASSLGTDNTEAFF. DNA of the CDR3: TGTGCCAGCTCACTCGGGACAGATAACACTGAAGCTTTCTTT. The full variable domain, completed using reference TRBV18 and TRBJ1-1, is NAGVMQNPRHLVRRRGQEARLRCSPMKGHSHVYWYRQLPEEGLKFMVYLQKENIIDESGMPKERFSAEFPKEGPSILRIQQVVRGDSAAYFCASSLGTDNTEAFFGQGTRLTVV.